These T cell receptor beta chains were read from a single sample in a study of shared clonotypes between healthy human individuals. TCRdb's copy holds only in-frame clones and misses some; the assay was immunoSEQ multiplex PCR. Of around 700,000 clones detected, about two thirds appear once; the ten largest clones hold less than 2%. Sequencing used memory CD4+ T cells sorted from blood. The receptors shown here come from a woman aged 25-40 years in good health. Both conserved end residues are part of each CDR3. A D gene is named only where the DNA matches it firmly. Expanded clones get a size class; other rows say once, few or many, or leave the size out.

cdr3_aa j_call v_call cdr3_length clone_size d_call
CASSQDLGAGVSNIQYF TRBJ2-4 TRBV4-1 17 - TRBD2
CASSFPQGARGANVLTF TRBJ2-6 TRBV28 17 - TRBD1
CASSPFGLETGANVLTF TRBJ2-6 TRBV2 17 few TRBD2
CARKPMDRPSSYNEQFF TRBJ2-1 TRBV25-1 17 - TRBD1
CASSVAGGVNTIYF TRBJ1-3 TRBV9 14 - -
CASAVSGTDNYGYTF TRBJ1-2 TRBV7-2 15 few TRBD1
CASSLSSTNEKLFF TRBJ1-4 TRBV5-1 14 many -
CASSSSGQYEQYF TRBJ2-7 TRBV7-2 13 - TRBD2
CASSGDNSGNTIYF TRBJ1-3 TRBV18 14 - -
CASSGQNTDTQYF TRBJ2-3 TRBV7-3 13 - -
CASSPPQRGSYNEQFF TRBJ2-1 TRBV28 16 - TRBD2
CASSSGTSGSHEQFF TRBJ2-1 TRBV5-6 15 once TRBD2
CASSPTRTGQLRNTIYF TRBJ1-3 TRBV19 17 - TRBD1
CASSPYRGRDEKLFF TRBJ1-4 TRBV28 15 many TRBD1
CAWSRTGGRETQYF TRBJ2-5 TRBV30 14 once TRBD1
CASSLIRLGGTGELFF TRBJ2-2 TRBV5-1 16 - -
CASSLDRNYGYTF TRBJ1-2 TRBV28 13 few -
CASSDLAGGYNEQFF TRBJ2-1 TRBV4-1 15 - TRBD2
CASSVDRGRETQYF TRBJ2-5 TRBV19 14 - TRBD1
CASSEAWREGQREQFF TRBJ2-1 TRBV6-1 16 few TRBD2
CASKDSLSGNTIYF TRBJ1-3 TRBV25-1 14 - -
CASSEQGPTNTGELFF TRBJ2-2 TRBV19 16 - -
CASSLQGRSGNTIYF TRBJ1-3 TRBV28 15 - -
CASSASGNYGYTF TRBJ1-2 TRBV7-2 13 - -
CASSVGGRHGNTIYF TRBJ1-3 TRBV9 15 - -
CASSPPLRDTIYF TRBJ1-3 TRBV18 13 - -
CAISASSGTDTQYF TRBJ2-3 TRBV10-3 14 - -
CASGGTYNQPQHF TRBJ1-5 TRBV28 13 few -
CASSVFVGRVTDTQYF TRBJ2-3 TRBV19 16 - -
CASSRGTGRNEQFF TRBJ2-1 TRBV19 14 - TRBD1
CASSQFRTSGYEQYF TRBJ2-7 TRBV4-1 15 - TRBD2
CASSFQGRAGELFF TRBJ2-2 TRBV28 14 - -
CATSRDTGLALNEQFF TRBJ2-1 TRBV15 16 - TRBD2
CASRRDFSSYEQYF TRBJ2-7 TRBV6-5 14 many -
CASSFGPLTYEQYF TRBJ2-7 TRBV7-8 14 - -
CASSDTDQPQHF TRBJ1-5 TRBV25-1 12 once -
CASSERQESYEQYF TRBJ2-7 TRBV7-2 14 few -
CASRAQASSYEQYF TRBJ2-7 TRBV27 14 - -
CASSGGWGGELFF TRBJ2-2 TRBV2 13 - -
CASSPDGRGETQYF TRBJ2-5 TRBV5-1 14 - -
CASQAGAGTEAFF TRBJ1-1 TRBV10-2 13 - -
CASKTGGTGLSSGNTIYF TRBJ1-3 TRBV28 18 - TRBD1
CASSTQWTHQETQYF TRBJ2-5 TRBV28 15 - -
CASSRGTGSEKLFF TRBJ1-4 TRBV11-2 14 once TRBD1
CAISDSGAGDTEAFF TRBJ1-1 TRBV10-3 15 - -
CASSLKGSVEKLFF TRBJ1-4 TRBV25-1 14 - -